These 28 T cell receptor beta chains were sequenced from one sample in a study of Ad26.COV2.S vaccination and SARS-CoV-2 variants (dated by TCRdb to about 2021). The method was the immunoSEQ multiplex PCR assay. TCRdb mirrors the immuneACCESS table, restricted to in-frame sequences. Some clones are absent from its copies; in checked studies, under half trace to an unresolved V gene, and the reason for the others is unknown. The table for this sample lists around 310,000 clones; almost 90% of them were counted only once. Together, the top ten hold 4.5% to 7% of the sample. What the treatment or condition label conveys for this sample: approximately 18 received Ad26.COV2.S at low or high dose, single or two shots; about 5 received placebo; per-sample allocation not given. For vaccine and placebo recipients, the sequenced repertoires came from samples collected on day 63 after the first injection.

The sequencing here drew on peripheral blood, taken in a trial of Ad26.COV2.S vaccine versus placebo. The receptors come from a person between 18 and 65 years old who received the Ad26.COV2.S COVID-19 vaccine or a placebo.

The V gene is TRBV7-2, the J gene TRBJ2-1; D may be TRBD2 (7 bases). Germline V gene data show CDR1 as SGHTA and CDR2 as FQGNSA. The CDR3 runs to 16 residues. The ends were cut back, 0 bases at V and 4 bases at J, with 13 bases in the middle. The CDR3 region has the DNA TGTGCCAGCAGCTTAGCATCGGGGGGCGGATACAATGAGCAGTTCTTC. It translates to CASSLASGGGYNEQFF.

J is TRBJ2-1 and V is TRBV30, with a tentative D call TRBD2 (5 bases). The CDR3 consists of 13 residues. Germline V lookup: CDR1 GTSNPN, CDR2 SVGIG (reference sequence). Deletions cut 5 bases from V and 4 bases from J, with 12 bases between. The CDR3 sequence: CAWSERNYNEQFF. The CDR3 coding sequence is TGTGCCTGGTCGGAGCGGAATTACAATGAGCAGTTCTTC. The full variable domain, with the rest looked up from reference TRBV30 and TRBJ2-1, is SQTIHQWPATLVQPVGSPLSLECTVEGTSNPNLYWYRQAAGRGLQLLFYSVGIGQISSEVPQNLSASRPQDRQFILSSKKLLLSDSGFYLCAWSERNYNEQFFGPGTRLTVL.

CDR3 loop: CASSFGAPGGYTF. The CDR3 bases are TGTGCCAGCAGCTTTGGAGCCCCGGGAGGCTACACCTTC. The rearrangement joins TRBV5-6 to TRBJ1-2; D is unresolved. CDR1 is SGHDT, CDR2 YYEEEE, per germline. V was trimmed by 2 bases and J by 8 bases, leaving 13 bases between them. This CDR3 region has 13 residues.

The chain uses TRBV18 and TRBJ2-5; the D is unclear. V was trimmed by 6 bases and J by 5 bases, leaving 13 bases between them. Germline V gene sequence: CDR1 KGHSH, CDR2 LQKENI. CDR3 length: 13 residues. This CDR3 reads CASSRTVLETQYF. The CDR3 DNA follows: TGTGCCAGCTCTCGAACGGTTCTGGAGACCCAGTACTTC.

V gene TRBV25-1 combines with J gene TRBJ2-5; weak D call: TRBD2 (5 bases). CDR1 and CDR2 from the germline V gene are MGHDK and SYGVNS. Trimming stripped 4 bases from V and 1 base from J, with 7 bases between. The length of the CDR3 is 13 residues. CDR3 bases: TGTGCCAGCAGTGTCCGGGGCCAAGAGACCCAGTACTTC. This gives the protein CASSVRGQETQYF.

This clone was detected a few times. The V call is TRBV5-1, the J call TRBJ2-3, with TRBD2 matching 8 bases. Germline CDR1 SGHRS, CDR2 YFSETQ. V trimming: 0 bases; J trimming: 2 bases; junction bases outside the gene matches: 5. This CDR3 is 16 amino acids long. The DNA of the CDR3 is TGCGCCAGCAGCTTGGGGCTAGCGGGCCACACAGATACGCAGTATTTT. This gives the protein CASSLGLAGHTDTQYF.

The chain employs TRBV12-1 and TRBJ2-7; the table calls TRBD2, which could not be checked here. TRBV12-1 is listed as a pseudogene. The CDR3 runs 11 residues. DNA for the CDR3: TGTGCCATCAACACAAGCGCGGGGGAGCACTTC. This codes for CAINTSAGEHF.

The rearrangement uses TRBV11-3 and TRBJ2-7, with D maybe TRBD2 (5 bases). The CDR3 is 12 amino acids. Germline lookup yields CDR1 SGHNT and CDR2 YENEEA. V gave up 2 bases and J gave up 5 bases, with 7 bases separating them. Here the CDR3 reads CASSLLGDEQYF. CDR3 nucleotide sequence: TGTGCCAGCAGCTTATTGGGAGACGAGCAGTACTTC.

In this sample, this clone turned up once. The chain carries TRBV12-5 and TRBJ2-5; the D gene is possibly TRBD2 (6 bases). Germline assignment: CDR1 LGHNT and CDR2 FRNRAP. V was trimmed by 1 base and J by 5 bases, leaving 8 bases between them. This CDR3 contains 13 residues. CDR3 residues: CASGLAGRETQYF. The CDR3 region has the DNA TGTGCTAGTGGTTTGGCGGGGAGGGAGACCCAGTACTTC.

The V and J genes are TRBV4-1 and TRBJ2-1, with 11 bases aligning to TRBD2. The CDR3 spans 19 residues. From germline, CDR1 is MGHRA and CDR2 YSYEKL. V lost 0 bases, J lost 0 bases, and 7 bases stayed unmatched. CDR3 in DNA: TGCGCCAGCAGCCAAGAAGGGACTAGCGGACCGAGCTCCTACAATGAGCAGTTCTTC. Translated: CASSQEGTSGPSSYNEQFF.

This clone was recorded only once. V and J are TRBV13 and TRBJ1-5; D may be TRBD1 (6 bases). V was cut by 0 bases and J by 11 bases, with 17 bases left in between. The CDR3 runs to 15 residues. Looked up from germline, CDR1 is PRHDT and CDR2 is FYEKMQ (reference sequence). The CDR3 spells CASSLGRGGAGAQHF. In DNA form, the CDR3 reads TGTGCCAGCAGCTTAGGCCGAGGGGGGGCCGGGGCCCAGCATTTT.

On this clone itself: This CDR3 is also generated by other DNA sequences in the sample. This chain links TRBV18 with TRBJ1-2; 7 bases agree with TRBD1. The V and J ends lost 2 bases and 1 base, in that order; junction bases with no gene match: 4. The germline CDR1 and CDR2 sequences are KGHSH and LQKENI. CDR3 length: 15 residues. CDR3 sequence: CASSPIGTDNYGYTF. The DNA of the CDR3 is TGTGCCAGCTCACCAATCGGGACAGATAACTATGGCTACACCTTC.

This clone was seen more than once but under ten times. The rearrangement joins TRBV7-9 to TRBJ1-2; weak D call: TRBD1 (6 bases). The CDR3 extends over 14 amino acids. V shed 3 bases and J shed 6 bases, with 14 bases lying between them. From germline, CDR1 is SEHNR and CDR2 FQNEAQ (reference sequence). CDR3: CASSFLAGDNGYTF. CDR3 nucleotides: TGTGCCAGCAGCTTCCTAGCAGGGGATAATGGCTACACCTTC.

The chain joins TRBV6-6 to TRBJ1-4, with a tentative D call TRBD1 (6 bases). Germline V gene data show CDR1 as MNHNY and CDR2 as SVGAGI (reference sequence). The CDR3 contains 13 residues. V was trimmed by 7 bases and J by 10 bases, leaving 16 bases between them. This CDR3 is CASILGEGGKLFF. CDR3 in DNA: TGTGCCAGCATCCTGGGGGAGGGGGGAAAACTGTTTTTT.

This sequence joins TRBV4-3 and TRBJ2-7, with D possibly matching TRBD1 (5 bases). Germline V gene sequence: CDR1 LGHNA, CDR2 YSLEER. This CDR3 is 13 amino acids long. The V end lost 4 bases, the J end lost 5 bases, and 12 bases lay between the germline ends. The CDR3 sequence: CASSPLPGNEQYF. DNA of the CDR3: TGCGCCAGCAGCCCCCTACCAGGGAACGAGCAGTACTTC.

The J gene is TRBJ1-2, the V gene TRBV4-2, with TRBD1 matching 7 bases. This CDR3 has 16 amino acids. V lost 3 bases and J lost 3; bases outside the gene matches: 10. Per the germline V gene, CDR1 is LGHNA and CDR2 is YNFKEQ. The CDR3 region is CASSHEIRGVDYGYTF. The CDR3 DNA is TGTGCCAGCAGCCACGAGATCAGGGGGGTTGACTATGGCTACACCTTC.

This clone was observed a single time. The rearrangement links TRBV21-1 to TRBJ2-7; the table's TRBD1 call for D was not verified on the DNA. TRBV21-1 is described as a pseudogene. The CDR3 consists of 16 residues. The CDR3 loop is CASSPRGQSGSYEQYF. The CDR3 coding sequence is TGTGCCAGCAGCCCCAGGGGACAGTCTGGCTCCTACGAGCAGTACTTC.

The chain combines TRBV7-8 with TRBJ2-7; 9 bases match TRBD2. Germline CDR1 and CDR2: SGHVS and FQNEAQ. V lost 5 bases and J lost 7; bases outside the gene matches: 6. The CDR3 covers 13 residues. CDR3 region: CASSPGLAREQYF. CDR3 coding DNA: TGTGCCAGCAGCCCCGGACTAGCGAGGGAGCAGTACTTC.

The chain couples TRBV27 to TRBJ1-1; no clear D. The CDR3 runs to 15 residues. Trimming stripped 5 bases from V and 4 bases from J, with 17 bases between. Looked up from germline, CDR1 is MNHEY and CDR2 is SMNVEV (reference sequence). CDR3 loop: CASSPLVSQFTEAFF. The CDR3 DNA sequence: TGTGCCAGCAGTCCGCTCGTATCACAGTTCACTGAAGCTTTCTTT.

The CDR3 DNA reads as TGTGCCAGCAGTTACTCAGCAGGGATGGACACTGAAGCTTTCTTT. The encoded protein is CASSYSAGMDTEAFF. The rearrangement links TRBV6-5 to TRBJ1-1; D might be TRBD1 (5 bases). Germline V gene lookup returns CDR1 MNHEY and CDR2 SVGAGI. V lost 0 bases, J lost 3 bases, and 11 bases lay in between. This CDR3 contains 15 residues.

This clone was seen a single time. This chain connects TRBV11-3 to TRBJ2-3; either TRBD1 or TRBD2 may supply D (5 bases each). Trimming took 5 bases from V and 3 from J, leaving 18 bases between them. The CDR3 spans 16 residues. CDR1 SGHNT and CDR2 YENEEA come from the germline V gene. CDR3 nucleotide sequence: TGTGCCAGCAGCCCAGCTGGGACCCGGAGTACAGATACGCAGTATTTT. Its protein is CASSPAGTRSTDTQYF.

In DNA form, the CDR3 reads TGTGCCAGCAGTTACGATACAGAGAATCTGAATGAAAAACTGTTTTTT. Translation: CASSYDTENLNEKLFF. This chain links TRBV6-6 with TRBJ1-4; D remains ambiguous. The germline V gene has CDR1 MNHNY and CDR2 SVGAGI (reference sequence). V was clipped by 2 bases and J by 5 bases, with 15 bases between them. There are 16 residues in the CDR3.

The chain has TRBV10-3 and TRBJ1-1; no clear D gene. This CDR3 has 14 amino acids. CDR1 is ENHRY and CDR2 is SYGVKD in the germline V gene. V lost 6 bases to trimming and J lost 1 base, with 12 bases between them. This chain's CDR3 is CAIRGQAGNTEAFF. The CDR3 region has the DNA TGTGCCATCAGGGGTCAGGCTGGGAACACTGAAGCTTTCTTT.

The chain couples TRBV18 to TRBJ1-2; no clear D. The V end lost 0 bases, the J end lost 3 bases, and 2 bases lay between the germline ends. The CDR3 spans 12 residues. The V gene's germline CDR1 is KGHSH and CDR2 LQKENI. The CDR3 region has the DNA TGTGCCAGCTCACCACCGGACTATGGCTACACCTTC. Translated: CASSPPDYGYTF.

The rearrangement uses TRBV2 and TRBJ1-2; TRBD1 aligns across 8 bases. Per the germline V gene, CDR1 is SNHLY and CDR2 is FYNNEI. The V gene end was trimmed by 5 bases and the J gene end by 5 bases; junction bases not matched to a gene: 7. The CDR3 covers 14 residues. The CDR3 loop reads CASSQGAGRYGYTF. In DNA form, the CDR3 reads TGTGCCAGCAGTCAGGGGGCCGGGAGATATGGCTACACCTTC. Variable domain in full (rest from reference TRBV2 and TRBJ1-2): EPEVTQTPSHQVTQMGQEVILRCVPISNHLYFYWYRQILGQKVEFLVSFYNNEISEKSEIFDDQFSVERPDGSNFTLKIRSTKLEDSAMYFCASSQGAGRYGYTFGSGTRLTVV.

The chain joins TRBV11-1 to TRBJ2-1, with no clear D. CDR1 and CDR2 (germline): SGHAT, FQDESV (reference sequence). The CDR3 consists of 12 residues. Trimming took 4 bases from V and 7 from J, leaving 8 bases between them. CDR3 in DNA: TGTGCCAGCAGCTCCTATGAGAATGAGCAGTTCTTC. This sequence encodes CASSSYENEQFF.

The chain combines TRBV18 with TRBJ2-7, with 8 bases matching TRBD2. CDR1 is KGHSH, CDR2 LQKENI, per germline. After removal of 3 bases from V and 3 bases from J, the junction contained 4 bases not matched to a gene. The CDR3 is made up of 14 amino acids. The CDR3 region has the DNA TGTGCCAGCTCACCGGATAGCGGGGTCTACGAGCAGTACTTC. Amino acids: CASSPDSGVYEQYF. Full variable domain (remainder filled in from reference TRBV18 and TRBJ2-7): NAGVMQNPRHLVRRRGQEARLRCSPMKGHSHVYWYRQLPEEGLKFMVYLQKENIIDESGMPKERFSAEFPKEGPSILRIQQVVRGDSAAYFCASSPDSGVYEQYFGPGTRLTVT.

The rearrangement joins TRBV28 to TRBJ2-1; D is possibly TRBD2 (7 bases). CDR3 size: 17 residues. The V end lost 5 bases, the J end lost 0 bases, and 17 bases lay between the germline ends. Germline lookup yields CDR1 MDHEN and CDR2 SYDVKM. The DNA of the CDR3 is TGTGCCAGCAGTGCCAGCGGGAAAGGGGGCTCCTACAATGAGCAGTTCTTC. Residues: CASSASGKGGSYNEQFF.